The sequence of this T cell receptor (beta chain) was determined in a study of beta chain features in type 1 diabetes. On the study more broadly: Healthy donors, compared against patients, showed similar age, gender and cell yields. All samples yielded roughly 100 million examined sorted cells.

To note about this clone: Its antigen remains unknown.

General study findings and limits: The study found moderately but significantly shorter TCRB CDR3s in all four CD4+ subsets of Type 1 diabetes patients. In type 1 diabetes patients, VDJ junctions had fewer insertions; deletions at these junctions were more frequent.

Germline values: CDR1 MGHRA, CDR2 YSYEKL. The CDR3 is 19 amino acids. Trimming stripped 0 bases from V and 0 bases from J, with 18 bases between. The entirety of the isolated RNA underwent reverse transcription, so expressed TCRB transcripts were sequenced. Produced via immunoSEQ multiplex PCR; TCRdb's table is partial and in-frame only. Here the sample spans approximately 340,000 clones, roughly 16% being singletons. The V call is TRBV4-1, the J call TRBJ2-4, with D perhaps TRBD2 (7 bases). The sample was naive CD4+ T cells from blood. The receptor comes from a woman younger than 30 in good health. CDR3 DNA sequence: TGCGCCAGCAGCCAAGATAGGGGGGGTGACACGCTAGCCAAAAACATTCAGTACTTC. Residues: CASSQDRGGDTLAKNIQYF.